Shown below are 3 T cell receptor beta chains from a single sample sequenced in a study of blood T cell repertoires in COVID-19. This table comes from immunoSEQ multiplex PCR, and its TCRdb copy is limited to in-frame clones, with some not included. The data show more than 200,000 clones, 70% to 90% seen once. The specimen sequenced was PBMCs or T cells enriched from blood (not recorded which). These receptors were obtained from a man aged 40-49 years who had recovered from COVID-19.

V and J are TRBV7-2 and TRBJ1-1; D perhaps matches TRBD1 (5 bases). CDR3 length equals 14 residues. Trimming took off 5 bases at V and 11 bases at J, with 21 bases between the two ends. Germline V gene data show CDR1 as SGHTA and CDR2 as FQGNSA. DNA of the CDR3: TGTGCCAGCAGCATCGAAGTAGGCAGGGTTGGGGCTTTCTTT. It codes for CASSIEVGRVGAFF.

The chain employs TRBV11-3 and TRBJ2-1; possibly TRBD2 for D (7 bases). Germline V lookup: CDR1 SGHNT, CDR2 YENEEA. This CDR3 has 15 residues. V was trimmed by 5 bases and J by 6 bases, leaving 17 bases between them. The CDR3 DNA reads TGTGCCAGCAGCATCTACGGGGGGCCGGGCAATGAGCAGTTCTTC. Translation gives CASSIYGGPGNEQFF.

The chain carries TRBV12-5 and TRBJ2-5, with TRBD2 matching over 9 bases. With V trimmed by 8 bases and J by 2 bases, 6 bases remained unmatched. CDR1 and CDR2 (germline): LGHNT, FRNRAP. The CDR3 contains 14 residues. The CDR3 DNA reads TGTGCTAGTAAGCGGGGGGATCTACAAGAGACCCAGTACTTC. Its translation is CASKRGDLQETQYF.